The subject of this entry is one T cell receptor beta chain. Its antigen is currently unknown. The PCR contained 60 Vbeta and 13 Jbeta primers. Produced via immunoSEQ multiplex PCR; TCRdb's table is partial and in-frame only. Of 50,000 to 65,000 clones in the sample, less than 85% are singletons; the top ten hold approximately 3%. These data originate in a study of cytomegalovirus exposure and HLA in healthy donors. Study as a whole: A prior study identified over 100 million unique TCR beta sequences from 190 million or so T cells. Of the donors genotyped, approximately 410 in all, around 77% fell in the Caucasian-associated ancestry cluster. Study-wide results and limits: A few CMV-associated chains were confirmed in vitro to be specific for CMV antigens. In a later analysis, HLA-associated TCR beta chains were more clonally expanded than equally common others.

Germline V gene sequence: CDR1 SNHLY, CDR2 FYNNEI. This CDR3 contains 16 residues. Trimming cost V 7 bases and J 6 bases; bases outside gene matches: 12. The sample was PBMCs. The receptor was derived from a woman aged 18-29 years in good health and CMV-seronegative. The rearrangement uses TRBV2 and TRBJ2-2; 9 bases agree with TRBD2. The CDR3, as DNA: TGTGCCAGCATGGTCGGACTAGCGTATAAATCCGGGGAGCTGTTTTTT. This encodes CASMVGLAYKSGELFF.